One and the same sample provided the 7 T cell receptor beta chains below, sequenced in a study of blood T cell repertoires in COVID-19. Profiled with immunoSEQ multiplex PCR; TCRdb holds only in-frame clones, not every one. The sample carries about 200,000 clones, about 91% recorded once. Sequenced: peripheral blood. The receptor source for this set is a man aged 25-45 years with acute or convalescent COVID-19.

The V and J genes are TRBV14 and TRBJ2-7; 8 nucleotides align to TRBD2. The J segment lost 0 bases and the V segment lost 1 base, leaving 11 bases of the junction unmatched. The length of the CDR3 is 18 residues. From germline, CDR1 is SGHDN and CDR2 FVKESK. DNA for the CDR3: TGTGCCAGCAGCCAAGGCCGAGGACTAGCTTCAGGCTCCTACGAGCAGTACTTC. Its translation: CASSQGRGLASGSYEQYF.

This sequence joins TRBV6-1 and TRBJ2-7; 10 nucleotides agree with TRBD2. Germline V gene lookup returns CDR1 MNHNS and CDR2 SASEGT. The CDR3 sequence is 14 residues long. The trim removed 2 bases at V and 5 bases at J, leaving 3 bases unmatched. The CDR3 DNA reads TGTGCCAGCAGTGAATTCGGGACTAGCGACGAGCAGTACTTC. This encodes CASSEFGTSDEQYF.

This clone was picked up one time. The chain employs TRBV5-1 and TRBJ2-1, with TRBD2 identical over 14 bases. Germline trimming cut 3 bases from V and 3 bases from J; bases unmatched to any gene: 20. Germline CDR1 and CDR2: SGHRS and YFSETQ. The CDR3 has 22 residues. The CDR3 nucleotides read TGCGCCAGCAGCTCATCCCCAAGCTCGGGACTAGCGGGAGTCCGGCGCTACAATGAGCAGTTCTTC. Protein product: CASSSSPSSGLAGVRRYNEQFF.

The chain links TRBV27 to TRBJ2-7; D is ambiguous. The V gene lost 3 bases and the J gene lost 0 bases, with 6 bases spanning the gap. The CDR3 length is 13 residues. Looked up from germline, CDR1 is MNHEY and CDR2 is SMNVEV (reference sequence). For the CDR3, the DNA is TGTGCCAGCAGTTTGCCGGGCTCCTACGAGCAGTACTTC. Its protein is CASSLPGSYEQYF.

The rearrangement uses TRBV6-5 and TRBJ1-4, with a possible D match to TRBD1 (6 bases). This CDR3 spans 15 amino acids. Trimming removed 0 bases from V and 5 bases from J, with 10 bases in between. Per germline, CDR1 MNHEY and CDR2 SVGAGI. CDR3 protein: CASSYSNRVNEKLFF. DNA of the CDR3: TGTGCCAGCAGTTACTCAAACAGGGTAAATGAAAAACTGTTTTTT.

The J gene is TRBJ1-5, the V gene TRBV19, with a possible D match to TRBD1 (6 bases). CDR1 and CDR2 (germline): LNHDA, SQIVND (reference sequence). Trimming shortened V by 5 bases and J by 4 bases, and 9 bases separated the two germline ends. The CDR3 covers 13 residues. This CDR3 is CASSAGANQPQHF. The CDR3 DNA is TGTGCCAGTAGTGCAGGGGCTAATCAGCCCCAGCATTTT. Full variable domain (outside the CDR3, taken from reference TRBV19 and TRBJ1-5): DGGITQSPKYLFRKEGQNVTLSCEQNLNHDAMYWYRQDPGQGLRLIYYSQIVNDFQKGDIAEGYSVSREKKESFPLTVTSAQKNPTAFYLCASSAGANQPQHFGDGTRLSIL.

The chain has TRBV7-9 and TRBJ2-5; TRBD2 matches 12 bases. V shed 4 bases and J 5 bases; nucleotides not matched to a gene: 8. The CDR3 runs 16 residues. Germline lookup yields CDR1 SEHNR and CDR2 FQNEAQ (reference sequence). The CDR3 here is CASSSTSGSSWETQYF. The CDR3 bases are TGTGCCAGCAGCTCGACTAGCGGGAGCTCTTGGGAGACCCAGTACTTC.